This record looks at one T cell receptor beta chain sequence and its context. The antigen remains undetermined. The data were obtained in a study of cytomegalovirus exposure and HLA in healthy donors. Study-wide results and caveats: The only immune exposure information that was available was CMV serostatus.

The germline V gene encodes CDR1 MNHNY and CDR2 SVGAGI (reference sequence). The CDR3 has 15 residues. V lost 0 bases and J lost 5; bases outside the gene matches: 4. The PCR employed 60 Vbeta primers together with 13 Jbeta primers. Data came from immunoSEQ multiplex PCR; TCRdb stores just in-frame clones and leaves some out. The sample includes tens of thousands of clones. The clonotype was recovered from a woman aged 25 to 45 in good health and CMV-seropositive. What was sequenced was PBMCs. V usage is TRBV6-6 and J usage is TRBJ1-2; 9 nucleotides match TRBD1. The CDR3 region is CASSYSEDRGYGYTF. Here the CDR3 DNA reads TGTGCCAGCAGTTACTCCGAGGACAGGGGATATGGCTACACCTTC.